This T cell receptor beta chain is from a study of blood T cell repertoires in COVID-19. Study summary: Researchers got acute and convalescent COVID-19 samples from the United States, Italy and Spain.

This clone has at least ten counts. This CDR3 contains 14 residues. V shed 3 bases and J shed 2 bases, with 11 bases lying between them. CDR1 and CDR2 from the germline V gene are MNHNS and SASEGT. Method: immunoSEQ multiplex PCR; TCRdb's copy keeps in-frame clones and lacks some. This sample carries 360,000 or so clones, around 91% of them seen once, and the ten largest clones take about 6.8%. This chain uses TRBV6-1 with TRBJ2-7, with a tentative D call TRBD2 (7 bases). The TCR was taken from a man aged 18 to 30 with active or convalescent COVID-19. The specimen sequenced was peripheral blood. CDR3 loop: CASSEPGGPYEQYF. Here the CDR3 DNA reads TGTGCCAGCAGTGAGCCGGGGGGCCCCTACGAGCAGTACTTC.